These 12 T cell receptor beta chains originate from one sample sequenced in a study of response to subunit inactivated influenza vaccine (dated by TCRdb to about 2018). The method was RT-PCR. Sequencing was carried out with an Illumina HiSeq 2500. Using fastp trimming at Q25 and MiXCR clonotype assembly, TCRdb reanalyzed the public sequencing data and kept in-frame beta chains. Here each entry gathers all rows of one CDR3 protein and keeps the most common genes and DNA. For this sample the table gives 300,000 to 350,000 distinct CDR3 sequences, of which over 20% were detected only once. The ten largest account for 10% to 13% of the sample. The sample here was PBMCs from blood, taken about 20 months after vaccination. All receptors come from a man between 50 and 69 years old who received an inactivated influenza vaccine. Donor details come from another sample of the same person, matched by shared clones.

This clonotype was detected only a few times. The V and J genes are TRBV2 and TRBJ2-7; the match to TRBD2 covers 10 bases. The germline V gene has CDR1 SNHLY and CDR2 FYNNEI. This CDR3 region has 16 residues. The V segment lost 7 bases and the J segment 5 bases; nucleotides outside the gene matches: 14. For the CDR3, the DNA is TGTGCCAGCAACCTGGAGAGCGGGAGGGCCAGTAACGAGCAGTACTTC. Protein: CASNLESGRASNEQYF.

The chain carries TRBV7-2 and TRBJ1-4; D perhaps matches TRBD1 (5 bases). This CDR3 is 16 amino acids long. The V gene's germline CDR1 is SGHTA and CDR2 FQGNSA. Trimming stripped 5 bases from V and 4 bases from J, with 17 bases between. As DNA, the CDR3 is TGTGCCAGCAGCCCGACTTCAGGGCGAAGTAATGAAAAACTGTTTTTT. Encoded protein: CASSPTSGRSNEKLFF.

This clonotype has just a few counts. DNA for the CDR3: TGTGCCAGCAGTTTCCTCGCAGGAGGAAATTCACCCCTCCACTTT. As protein: CASSFLAGGNSPLHF. The chain carries TRBV27 and TRBJ1-6; D gene unclear. CDR1 is MNHEY, CDR2 SMNVEV, per germline (reference sequence). This CDR3 has 15 residues. V dropped 3 bases and J dropped 7 bases, with 13 bases sitting between them.

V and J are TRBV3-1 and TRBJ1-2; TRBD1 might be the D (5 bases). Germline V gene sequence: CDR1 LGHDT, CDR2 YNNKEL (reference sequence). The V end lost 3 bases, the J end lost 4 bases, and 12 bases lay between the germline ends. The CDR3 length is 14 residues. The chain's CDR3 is CASSHRQMSYGYTF. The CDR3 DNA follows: TGTGCCAGCAGCCATCGACAGATGTCCTATGGCTACACCTTC.

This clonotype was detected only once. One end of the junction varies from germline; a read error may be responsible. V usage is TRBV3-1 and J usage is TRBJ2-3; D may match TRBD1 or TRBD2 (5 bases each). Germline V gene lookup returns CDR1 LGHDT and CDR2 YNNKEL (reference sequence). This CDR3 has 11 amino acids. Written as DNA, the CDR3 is TGTGCCAGCAGCCCAGGGACCAAGATCCATTTT. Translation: CASSPGTKIHF.

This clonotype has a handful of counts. The CDR3 loop reads CSARDFQGARETQYF. The CDR3 coding sequence is TGCAGTGCTAGAGATTTTCAGGGGGCTAGGGAGACCCAGTACTTC. V gene TRBV20-1 combines with J gene TRBJ2-5; 8 bases match TRBD1. J gave up 5 bases and V 0 bases, and 8 bases lay outside the gene matches. Germline CDR1 reads DFQATT; CDR2 reads SNEGSKA (reference sequence). The CDR3 extends over 15 amino acids.

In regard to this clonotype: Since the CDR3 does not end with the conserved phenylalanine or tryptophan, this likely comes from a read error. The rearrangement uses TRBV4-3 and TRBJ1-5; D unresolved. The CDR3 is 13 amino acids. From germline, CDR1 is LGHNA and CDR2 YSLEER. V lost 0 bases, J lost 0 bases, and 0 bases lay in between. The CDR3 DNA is TGCGCCAGCAGCCAAGATAGCAATCAGCCCCAGCATTCT. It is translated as CASSQDSNQPQHS.

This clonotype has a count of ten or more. The DNA for the CDR3 is TGCGCCAGCAGCCAGATAGCTATTCGGGACAGGGAGCGGGGCTACACCTTC. It codes for CASSQIAIRDRERGYTF. The V gene is TRBV4-3, the J gene TRBJ1-2, with 9 nucleotides matching TRBD1. After removal of 3 bases from V and 8 bases from J, the junction contained 16 bases not matched to a gene. This CDR3 has 17 amino acids. The V gene's germline CDR1 is LGHNA and CDR2 YSLEER.

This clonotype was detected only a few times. In DNA form, the CDR3 reads TGTGCCAGCAGTTTCCAGGCTTTGAACACTGAAGCTTTCTTT. Translation: CASSFQALNTEAFF. The V gene is TRBV12-3 or TRBV12-4, the J gene TRBJ1-1; D call uncertain. The CDR3 totals 14 residues. V was shortened by 3 bases and J by 0 bases, with 8 bases between the two germline ends.

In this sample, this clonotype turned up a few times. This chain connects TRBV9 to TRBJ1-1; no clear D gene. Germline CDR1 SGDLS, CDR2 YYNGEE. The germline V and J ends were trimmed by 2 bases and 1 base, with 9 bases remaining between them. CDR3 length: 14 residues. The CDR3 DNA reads TGTGCCAGCAGCGTCGGGTTAGCGAACACTGAAGCTTTCTTT. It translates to CASSVGLANTEAFF.

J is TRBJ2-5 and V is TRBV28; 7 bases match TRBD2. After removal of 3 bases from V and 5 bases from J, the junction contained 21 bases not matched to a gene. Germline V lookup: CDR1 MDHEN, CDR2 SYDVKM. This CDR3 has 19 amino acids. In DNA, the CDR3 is TGTGCCAGCAGTTTCAACCCTGACGCGTCTAGCGGCCTCCGGGAGACCCAGTACTTC. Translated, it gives CASSFNPDASSGLRETQYF.

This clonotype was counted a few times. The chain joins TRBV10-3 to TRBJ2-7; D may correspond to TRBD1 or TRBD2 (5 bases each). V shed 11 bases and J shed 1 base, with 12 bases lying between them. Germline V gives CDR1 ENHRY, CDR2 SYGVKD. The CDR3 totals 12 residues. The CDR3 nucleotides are TGTGCCGCCGCTGGGGGTTCCTACGAGCAGTACTTC. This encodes CAAAGGSYEQYF.